The entry below describes one TCR beta chain. This specimen belongs to a study of T cells in Graves' hyperthyroidism and ophthalmopathy. TCR beta CDR3 regions were amplified from RNA transcripts. The primer set for the first-round RT-PCR of the TCR CDR3 was HTBI. In TCRdb, the multiplex PCR reads were re-called with MiXCR into one record per CDR3 protein. The sample carries approximately 400,000 distinct CDR3 sequences, about a sixth recorded once. This TCR derives from a woman between 18 and 29 years old with Graves' hyperthyroidism. The sequenced sample consisted of blood.

The CDR3 sequence is CASSLGPTVETQYF. In DNA, the CDR3 is TGTGCCAGCAGTTTGGGCCCAACGGTAGAGACCCAGTACTTC. The chain has TRBV12-3 or TRBV12-4 and TRBJ2-5; no reliable D call. There are 14 residues in the CDR3. Trimming stripped 3 bases from V and 4 bases from J, with 12 bases between.